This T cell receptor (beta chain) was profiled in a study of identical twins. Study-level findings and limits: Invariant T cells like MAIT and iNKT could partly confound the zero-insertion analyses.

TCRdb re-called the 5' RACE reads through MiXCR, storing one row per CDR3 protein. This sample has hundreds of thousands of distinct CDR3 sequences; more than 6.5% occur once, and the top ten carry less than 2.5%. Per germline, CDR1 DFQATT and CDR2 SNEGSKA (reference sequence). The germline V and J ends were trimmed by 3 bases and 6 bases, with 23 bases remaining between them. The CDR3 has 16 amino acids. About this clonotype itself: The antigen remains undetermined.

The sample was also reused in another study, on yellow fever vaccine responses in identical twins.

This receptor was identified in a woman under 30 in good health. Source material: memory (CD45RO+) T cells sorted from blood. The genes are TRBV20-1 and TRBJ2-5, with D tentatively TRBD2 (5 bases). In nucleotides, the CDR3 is TGCAGTGCTAGGATCGAGTTTCTCGGGGATTTGCAGACCCAGTACTTC. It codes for CSARIEFLGDLQTQYF.